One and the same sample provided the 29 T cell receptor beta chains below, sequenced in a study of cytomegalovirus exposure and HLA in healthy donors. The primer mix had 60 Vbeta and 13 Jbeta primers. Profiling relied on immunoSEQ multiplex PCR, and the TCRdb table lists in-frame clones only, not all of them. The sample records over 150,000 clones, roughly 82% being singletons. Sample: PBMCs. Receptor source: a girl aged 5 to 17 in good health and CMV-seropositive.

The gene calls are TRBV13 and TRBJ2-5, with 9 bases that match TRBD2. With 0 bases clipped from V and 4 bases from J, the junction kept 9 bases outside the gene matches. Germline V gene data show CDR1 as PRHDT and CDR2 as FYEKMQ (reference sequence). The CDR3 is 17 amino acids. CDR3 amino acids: CASSLGRSGRQAETQYF. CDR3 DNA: TGTGCCAGCAGCTTAGGCCGTAGCGGGAGACAGGCAGAGACCCAGTACTTC.

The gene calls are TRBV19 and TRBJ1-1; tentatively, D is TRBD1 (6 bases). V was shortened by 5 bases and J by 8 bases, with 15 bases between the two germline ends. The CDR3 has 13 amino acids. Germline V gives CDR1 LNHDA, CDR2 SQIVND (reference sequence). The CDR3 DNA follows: TGTGCCAGTAGTGAGGGGGGGAACCGAGAAGCTTTCTTT. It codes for CASSEGGNREAFF. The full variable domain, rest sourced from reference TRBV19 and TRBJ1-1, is DGGITQSPKYLFRKEGQNVTLSCEQNLNHDAMYWYRQDPGQGLRLIYYSQIVNDFQKGDIAEGYSVSREKKESFPLTVTSAQKNPTAFYLCASSEGGNREAFFGQGTRLTVV.

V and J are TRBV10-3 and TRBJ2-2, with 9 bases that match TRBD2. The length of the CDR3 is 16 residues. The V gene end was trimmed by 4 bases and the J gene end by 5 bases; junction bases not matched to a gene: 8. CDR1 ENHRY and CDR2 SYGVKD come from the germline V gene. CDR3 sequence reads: CAISVRGGGATGELFF. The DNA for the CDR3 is TGTGCCATCAGTGTCCGAGGCGGGGGGGCAACCGGGGAGCTGTTTTTT.

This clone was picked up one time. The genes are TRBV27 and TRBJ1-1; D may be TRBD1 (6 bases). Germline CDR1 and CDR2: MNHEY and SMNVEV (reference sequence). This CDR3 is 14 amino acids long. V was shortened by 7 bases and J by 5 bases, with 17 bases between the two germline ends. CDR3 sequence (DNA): TGTGCCAGCATTCAGGGGCGAGGAGGTACTGAAGCTTTCTTT. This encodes CASIQGRGGTEAFF.

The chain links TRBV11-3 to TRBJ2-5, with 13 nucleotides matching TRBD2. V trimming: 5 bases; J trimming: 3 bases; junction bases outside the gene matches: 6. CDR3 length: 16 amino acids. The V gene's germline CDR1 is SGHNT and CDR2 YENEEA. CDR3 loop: CASSPGLAGAKETQYF. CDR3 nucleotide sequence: TGTGCCAGCAGCCCCGGACTAGCGGGAGCGAAAGAGACCCAGTACTTC.

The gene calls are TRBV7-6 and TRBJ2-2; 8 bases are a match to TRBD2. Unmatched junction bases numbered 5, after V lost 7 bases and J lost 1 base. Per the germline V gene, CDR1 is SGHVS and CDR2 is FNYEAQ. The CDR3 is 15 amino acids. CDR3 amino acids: CASTGGYLNTGELFF. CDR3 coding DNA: TGTGCCAGCACGGGAGGGTACCTGAACACCGGGGAGCTGTTTTTT.

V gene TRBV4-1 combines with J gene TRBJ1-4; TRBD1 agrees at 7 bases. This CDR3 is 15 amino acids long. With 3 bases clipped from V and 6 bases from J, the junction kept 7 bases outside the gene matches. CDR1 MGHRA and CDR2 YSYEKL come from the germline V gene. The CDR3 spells CASSHLGGADEKLFF. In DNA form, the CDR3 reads TGCGCCAGCAGCCACTTAGGGGGCGCGGATGAAAAACTGTTTTTT.

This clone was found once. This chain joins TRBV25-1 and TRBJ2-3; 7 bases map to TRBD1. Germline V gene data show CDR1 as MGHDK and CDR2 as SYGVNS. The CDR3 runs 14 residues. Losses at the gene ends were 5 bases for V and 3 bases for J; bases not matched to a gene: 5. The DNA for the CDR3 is TGTGCCAGCAGTCGGGACAGAGGTACAGATACGCAGTATTTT. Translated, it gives CASSRDRGTDTQYF.

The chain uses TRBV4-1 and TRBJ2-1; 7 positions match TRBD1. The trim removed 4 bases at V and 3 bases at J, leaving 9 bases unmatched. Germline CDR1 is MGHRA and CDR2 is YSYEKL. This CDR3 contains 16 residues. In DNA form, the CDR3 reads TGCGCCAGCAGCCTAGAGTCGGGGACAGTCTACAATGAGCAGTTCTTC. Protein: CASSLESGTVYNEQFF.

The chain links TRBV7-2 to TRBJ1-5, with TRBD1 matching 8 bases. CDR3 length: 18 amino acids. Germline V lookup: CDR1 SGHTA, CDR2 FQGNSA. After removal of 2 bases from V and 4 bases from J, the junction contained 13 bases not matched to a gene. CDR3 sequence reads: CASSLSYRPDRENQPQHF. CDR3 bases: TGTGCCAGCAGCTTATCGTATCGCCCGGACAGGGAGAATCAGCCCCAGCATTTT.

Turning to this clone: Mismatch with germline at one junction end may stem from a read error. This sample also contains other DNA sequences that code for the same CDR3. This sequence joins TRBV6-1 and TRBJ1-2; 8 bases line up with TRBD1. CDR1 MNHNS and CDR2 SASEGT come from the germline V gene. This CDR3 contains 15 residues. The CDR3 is CASSEADRASYGYTF. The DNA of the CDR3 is TGCGCCAGCAGTGAAGCGGACAGGGCGAGCTATGGCTACACCTTC.

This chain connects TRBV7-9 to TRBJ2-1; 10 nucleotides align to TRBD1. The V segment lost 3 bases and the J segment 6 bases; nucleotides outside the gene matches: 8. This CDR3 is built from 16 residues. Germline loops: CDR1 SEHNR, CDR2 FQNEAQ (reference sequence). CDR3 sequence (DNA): TGTGCCAGCAGCTTCGCGGGGGACAGGGGCCTCAATGAGCAGTTCTTC. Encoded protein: CASSFAGDRGLNEQFF.

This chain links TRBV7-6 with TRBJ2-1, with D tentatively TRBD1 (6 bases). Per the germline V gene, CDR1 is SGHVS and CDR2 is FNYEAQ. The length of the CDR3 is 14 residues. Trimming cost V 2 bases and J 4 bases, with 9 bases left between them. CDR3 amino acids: CASSLLQGYNEQFF. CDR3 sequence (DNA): TGTGCCAGCAGCTTACTACAGGGTTACAATGAGCAGTTCTTC.

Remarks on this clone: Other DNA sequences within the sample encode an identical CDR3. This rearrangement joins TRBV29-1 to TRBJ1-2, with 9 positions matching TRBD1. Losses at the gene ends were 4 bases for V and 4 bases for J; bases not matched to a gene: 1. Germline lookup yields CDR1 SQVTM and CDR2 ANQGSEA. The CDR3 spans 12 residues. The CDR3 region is CSVGDRVYGYTF. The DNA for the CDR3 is TGCAGCGTTGGGGACAGGGTCTATGGCTACACCTTC. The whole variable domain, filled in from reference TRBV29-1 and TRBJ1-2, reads SAVISQKPSRDICQRGTSLTIQCQVDSQVTMMFWYRQQPGQSLTLIATANQGSEATYESGFVIDKFPISRPNLTFSTLTVSNMSPEDSSIYLCSVGDRVYGYTFGSGTRLTVV.

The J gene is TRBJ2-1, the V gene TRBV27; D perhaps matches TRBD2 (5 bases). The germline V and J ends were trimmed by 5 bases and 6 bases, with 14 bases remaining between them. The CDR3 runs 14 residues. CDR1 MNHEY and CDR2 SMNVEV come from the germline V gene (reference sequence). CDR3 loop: CASSPSTGVNEQFF. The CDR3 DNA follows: TGTGCCAGCAGTCCCTCGACCGGGGTCAATGAGCAGTTCTTC.

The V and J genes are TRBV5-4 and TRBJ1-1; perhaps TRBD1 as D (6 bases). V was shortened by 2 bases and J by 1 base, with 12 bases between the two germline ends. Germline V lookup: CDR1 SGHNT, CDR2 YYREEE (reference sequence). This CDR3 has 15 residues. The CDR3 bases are TGTGCCAGCAGCTTTGTGGACAGAAGGAACACTGAAGCTTTCTTT. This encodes CASSFVDRRNTEAFF.

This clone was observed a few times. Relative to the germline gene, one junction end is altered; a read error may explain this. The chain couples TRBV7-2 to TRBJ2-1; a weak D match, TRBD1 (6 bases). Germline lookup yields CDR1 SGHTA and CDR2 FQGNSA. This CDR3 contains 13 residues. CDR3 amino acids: CASSLALVGRGVF. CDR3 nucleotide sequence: TGTGCCAGCAGCTTGGCCCTTGTGGGCAGGGGCGTCTTC.

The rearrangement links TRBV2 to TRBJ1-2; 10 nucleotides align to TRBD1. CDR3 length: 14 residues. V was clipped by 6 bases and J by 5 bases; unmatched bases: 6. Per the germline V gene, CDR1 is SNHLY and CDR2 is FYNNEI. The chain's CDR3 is CASSRTGGAYGYTF. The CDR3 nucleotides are TGTGCCAGCAGCCGGACAGGGGGGGCATATGGCTACACCTTC.

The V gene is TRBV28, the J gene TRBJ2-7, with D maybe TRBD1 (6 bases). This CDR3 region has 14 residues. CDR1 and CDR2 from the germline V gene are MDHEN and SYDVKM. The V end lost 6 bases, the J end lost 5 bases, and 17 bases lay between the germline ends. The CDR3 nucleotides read TGTGCCAGCAGATCCCAGGGGTTTAAGAACGAGCAGTACTTC. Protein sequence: CASRSQGFKNEQYF.

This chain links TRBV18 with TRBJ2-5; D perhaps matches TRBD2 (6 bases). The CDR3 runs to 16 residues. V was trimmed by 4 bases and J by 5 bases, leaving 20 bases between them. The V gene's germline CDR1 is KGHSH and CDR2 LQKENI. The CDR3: CASSQSMNPREETQYF. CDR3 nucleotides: TGTGCCAGCTCACAATCCATGAACCCCCGGGAGGAGACCCAGTACTTC.

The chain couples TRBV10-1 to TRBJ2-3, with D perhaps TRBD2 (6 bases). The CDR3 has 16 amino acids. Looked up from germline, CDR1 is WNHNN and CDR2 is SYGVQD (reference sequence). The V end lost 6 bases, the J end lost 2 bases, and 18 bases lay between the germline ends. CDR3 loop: CASRSVYGGNTDTQYF. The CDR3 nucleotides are TGCGCCAGCAGAAGTGTCTACGGGGGAAACACAGATACGCAGTATTTT.

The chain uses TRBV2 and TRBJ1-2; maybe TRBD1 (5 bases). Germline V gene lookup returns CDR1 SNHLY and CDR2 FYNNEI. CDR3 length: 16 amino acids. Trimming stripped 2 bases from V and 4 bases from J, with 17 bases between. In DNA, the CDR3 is TGTGCCAGCAGTGAAAGGATGGGGCACGGGTCCTATGGCTACACCTTC. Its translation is CASSERMGHGSYGYTF.

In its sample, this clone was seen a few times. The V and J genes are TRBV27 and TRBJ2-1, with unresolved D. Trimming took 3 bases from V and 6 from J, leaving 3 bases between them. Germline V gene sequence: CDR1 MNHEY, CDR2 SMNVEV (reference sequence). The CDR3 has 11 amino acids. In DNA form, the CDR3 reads TGTGCCAGCAGTTTCCTCAATGAGCAGTTCTTC. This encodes CASSFLNEQFF.

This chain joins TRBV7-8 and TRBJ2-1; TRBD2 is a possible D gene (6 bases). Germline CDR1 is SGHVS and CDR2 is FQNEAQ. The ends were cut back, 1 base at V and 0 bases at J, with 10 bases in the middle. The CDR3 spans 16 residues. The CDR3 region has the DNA TGTGCCAGCAGCTTAGGCGGAGGGAACTCCTACAATGAGCAGTTCTTC. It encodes CASSLGGGNSYNEQFF. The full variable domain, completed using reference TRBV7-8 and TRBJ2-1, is GAGVSQSPRYKVAKRGQDVALRCDPISGHVSLFWYQQALGQGPEFLTYFQNEAQLDKSGLPSDRFFAERPEGSVSTLKIQRTQQEDSAVYLCASSLGGGNSYNEQFFGPGTRLTVL.

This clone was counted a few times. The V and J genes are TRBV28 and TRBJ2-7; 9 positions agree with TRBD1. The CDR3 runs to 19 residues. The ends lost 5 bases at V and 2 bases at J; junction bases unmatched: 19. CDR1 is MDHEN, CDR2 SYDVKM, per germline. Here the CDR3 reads CASSTRNYRTGVLTYEQYF. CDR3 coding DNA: TGTGCCAGCAGTACCCGGAATTACAGGACAGGGGTCTTAACCTACGAGCAGTACTTC.

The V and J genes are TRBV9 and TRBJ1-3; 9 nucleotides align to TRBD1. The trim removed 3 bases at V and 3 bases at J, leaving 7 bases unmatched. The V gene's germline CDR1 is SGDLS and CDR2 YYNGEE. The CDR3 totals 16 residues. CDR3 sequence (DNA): TGTGCCAGCAGCGCTCCGACAGGGGGGAATGGAAACACCATATATTTT. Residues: CASSAPTGGNGNTIYF.

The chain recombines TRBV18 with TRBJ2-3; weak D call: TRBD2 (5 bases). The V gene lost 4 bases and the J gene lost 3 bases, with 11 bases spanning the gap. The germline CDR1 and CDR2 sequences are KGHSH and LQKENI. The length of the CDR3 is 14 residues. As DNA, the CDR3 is TGTGCCAGCTCACAAGGGCCGGGGACAGATACGCAGTATTTT. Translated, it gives CASSQGPGTDTQYF. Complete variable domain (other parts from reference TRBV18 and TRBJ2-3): NAGVMQNPRHLVRRRGQEARLRCSPMKGHSHVYWYRQLPEEGLKFMVYLQKENIIDESGMPKERFSAEFPKEGPSILRIQQVVRGDSAAYFCASSQGPGTDTQYFGPGTRLTVL.

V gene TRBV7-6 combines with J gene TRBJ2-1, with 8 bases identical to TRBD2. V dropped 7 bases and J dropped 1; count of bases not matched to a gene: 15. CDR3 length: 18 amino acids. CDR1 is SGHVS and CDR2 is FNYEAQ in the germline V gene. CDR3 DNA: TGTGCCAGCACCCAGTTTCCCCGCAGCGGGAGTTCCTACAATGAGCAGTTCTTC. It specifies CASTQFPRSGSSYNEQFF.

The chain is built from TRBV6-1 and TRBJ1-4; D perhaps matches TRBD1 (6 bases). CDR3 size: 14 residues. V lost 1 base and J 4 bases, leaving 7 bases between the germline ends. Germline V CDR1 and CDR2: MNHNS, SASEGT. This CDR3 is CASSEEDSNEKLFF. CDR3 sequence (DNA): TGTGCCAGCAGTGAAGAGGACAGTAATGAAAAACTGTTTTTT.